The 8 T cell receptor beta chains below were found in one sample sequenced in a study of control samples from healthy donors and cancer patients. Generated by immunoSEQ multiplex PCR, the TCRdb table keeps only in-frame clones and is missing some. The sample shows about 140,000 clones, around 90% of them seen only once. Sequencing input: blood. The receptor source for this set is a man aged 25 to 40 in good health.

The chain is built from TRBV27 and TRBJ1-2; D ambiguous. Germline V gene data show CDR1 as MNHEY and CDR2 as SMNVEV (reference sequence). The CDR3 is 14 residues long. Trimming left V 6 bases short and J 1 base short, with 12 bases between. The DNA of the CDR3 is TGTGCCAGCAGCCCCCGGACGTTTAACTATGGCTACACCTTC. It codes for CASSPRTFNYGYTF.

The CDR3 region is CASSLGDRDQETQYF. CDR3 nucleotide sequence: TGTGCCAGCAGCCTAGGGGACAGGGACCAAGAGACCCAGTACTTC. The chain joins TRBV9 to TRBJ2-5, with 9 bases fitting TRBD1. Germline CDR1 and CDR2: SGDLS and YYNGEE. Germline trimming cut 4 bases from V and 0 bases from J; bases unmatched to any gene: 4. The CDR3 contains 15 residues.

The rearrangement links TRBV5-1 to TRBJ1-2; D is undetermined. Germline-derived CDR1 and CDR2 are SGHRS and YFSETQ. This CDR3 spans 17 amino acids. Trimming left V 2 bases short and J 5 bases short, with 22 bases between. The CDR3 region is CASSFGLNSGKDYGYTF. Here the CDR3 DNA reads TGCGCCAGCAGCTTTGGGTTAAATTCGGGGAAGGATTATGGCTACACCTTC.

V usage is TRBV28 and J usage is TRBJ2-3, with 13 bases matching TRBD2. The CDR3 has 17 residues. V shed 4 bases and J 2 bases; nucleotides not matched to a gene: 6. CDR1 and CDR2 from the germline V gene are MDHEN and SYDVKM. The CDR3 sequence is CASSSPGLAGDTDTQYF. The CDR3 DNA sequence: TGTGCCAGCAGTTCCCCTGGACTAGCGGGAGACACAGATACGCAGTATTTT.

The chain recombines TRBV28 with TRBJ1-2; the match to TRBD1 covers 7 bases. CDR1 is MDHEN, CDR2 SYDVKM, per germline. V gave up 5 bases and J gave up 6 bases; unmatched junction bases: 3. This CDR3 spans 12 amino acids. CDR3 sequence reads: CASSTRGHGYTF. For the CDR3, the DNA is TGTGCCAGCAGTACAAGGGGGCATGGCTACACCTTC.

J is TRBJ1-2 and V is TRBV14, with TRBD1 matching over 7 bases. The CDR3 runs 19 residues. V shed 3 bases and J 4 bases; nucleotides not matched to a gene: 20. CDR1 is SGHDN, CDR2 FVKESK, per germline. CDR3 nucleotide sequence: TGTGCCAGCAGCCAGCAATTTAAGGACAGGAGAAACGCACTCTATGGCTACACCTTC. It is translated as CASSQQFKDRRNALYGYTF.

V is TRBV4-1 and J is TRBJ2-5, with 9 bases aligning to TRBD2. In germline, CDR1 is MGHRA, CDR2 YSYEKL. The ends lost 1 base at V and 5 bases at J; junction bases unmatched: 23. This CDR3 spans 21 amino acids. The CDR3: CASSQALDRAGTSSSWETQYF. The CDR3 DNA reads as TGCGCCAGCAGCCAAGCCCTGGACAGAGCCGGGACTAGCTCCTCCTGGGAGACCCAGTACTTC.

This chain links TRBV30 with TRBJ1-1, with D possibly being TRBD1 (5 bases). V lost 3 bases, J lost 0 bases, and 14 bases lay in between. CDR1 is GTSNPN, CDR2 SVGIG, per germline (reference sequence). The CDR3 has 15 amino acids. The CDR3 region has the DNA TGTGCCTGGAGGAAAACCGGGACGGTGAACACTGAAGCTTTCTTT. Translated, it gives CAWRKTGTVNTEAFF.